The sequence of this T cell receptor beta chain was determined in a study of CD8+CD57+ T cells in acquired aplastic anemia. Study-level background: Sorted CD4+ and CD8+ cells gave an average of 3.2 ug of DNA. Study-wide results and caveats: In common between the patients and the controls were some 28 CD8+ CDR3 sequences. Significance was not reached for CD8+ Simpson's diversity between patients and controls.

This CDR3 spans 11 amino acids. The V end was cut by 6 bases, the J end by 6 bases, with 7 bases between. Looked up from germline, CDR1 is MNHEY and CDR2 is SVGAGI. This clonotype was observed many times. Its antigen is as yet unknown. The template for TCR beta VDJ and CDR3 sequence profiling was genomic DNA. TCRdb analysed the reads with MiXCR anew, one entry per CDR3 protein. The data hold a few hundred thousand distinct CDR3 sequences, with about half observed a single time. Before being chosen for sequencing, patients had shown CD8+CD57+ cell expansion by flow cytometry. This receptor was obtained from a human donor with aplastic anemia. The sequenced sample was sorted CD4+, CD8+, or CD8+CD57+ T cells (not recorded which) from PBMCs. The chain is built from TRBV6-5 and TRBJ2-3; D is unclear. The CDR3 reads CASRVGDTQYF. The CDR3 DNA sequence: TGTGCCAGCAGGGTGGGGGATACGCAGTATTTT.